Given below is one TCR beta chain in context. Its matching antigen is unknown. The CDR3 regions of TCR beta were amplified from RNA transcripts. HTBI primers were employed in a first-round RT-PCR of the TCR CDR3. TCRdb recomputed calls from the multiplex PCR reads with MiXCR, one row per CDR3 protein. The sample lists roughly 290,000 distinct CDR3 sequences, approximately 14% occurring once. This entry belongs to a study of T cells in Graves' hyperthyroidism and ophthalmopathy. Broader study findings: A model using 13 V-J features told ophthalmopathy apart from stable hyperthyroidism.

Newly diagnosed hyperthyroidism patients aged 18 to 65 years had disease lasting under 2 months. Clinical symptoms, serum thyroxine and TRAb, thyroid ultrasound and orbital computed tomography were used for the diagnoses. The sequence was collected from a woman aged 40 to 49 with Graves' hyperthyroidism. The sequencing input was blood.

CDR3 in amino acids: CASSRDSTSYEQYF. CDR3 coding DNA: TGTGCCAGCAGCCGGGACAGCACCTCCTACGAGCAGTACTTC. This chain uses TRBV14 with TRBJ2-7, with 7 bases identical to TRBD1. The CDR3 length is 14 residues. J was trimmed by 0 bases and V by 4 bases; bases with no gene match: 3. From germline, CDR1 is SGHDN and CDR2 FVKESK.